This passage covers 3 T cell receptor beta chains from one sample sequenced in a study of blood T cell repertoires in COVID-19. Data came from immunoSEQ multiplex PCR; TCRdb stores just in-frame clones and leaves some out. Counted here are 25,000 or so clones, about 80% occurring once; the ten biggest clones make up less than 30%. Specimen: peripheral blood. The origin of the receptors is a man aged 65 to 85 with active COVID-19.

The chain is built from TRBV5-6 and TRBJ1-1, with D possibly matching TRBD1 (5 bases). The germline V gene encodes CDR1 SGHDT and CDR2 YYEEEE. V lost 2 bases, J lost 1 base, and 18 bases lay in between. This CDR3 contains 17 residues. DNA of the CDR3: TGTGCCAGCAGCTTTCTAGGCTCGGCCGGGGGGAACACTGAAGCTTTCTTT. Residues: CASSFLGSAGGNTEAFF. The entire variable domain, with the rest obtained from reference TRBV5-6 and TRBJ1-1, is as follows: DAGVTQSPTHLIKTRGQQVTLRCSPKSGHDTVSWYQQALGQGPQFIFQYYEEEERQRGNFPDRFSGHQFPNYSSELNVNALLLGDSALYLCASSFLGSAGGNTEAFFGQGTRLTVV.

This chain joins TRBV6-1 and TRBJ1-2, with D perhaps TRBD1 (5 bases). The V end was cut by 3 bases, the J end by 7 bases, with 12 bases between. Germline assignment: CDR1 MNHNS and CDR2 SASEGT. The CDR3 consists of 13 residues. In DNA form, the CDR3 reads TGTGCCAGCAGTGACAGGGTAGTCGGTGGCTACACCTTC. Translated: CASSDRVVGGYTF.

J is TRBJ2-1 and V is TRBV2; 9 nucleotides match TRBD2. This CDR3 has 15 amino acids. Looked up from germline, CDR1 is SNHLY and CDR2 is FYNNEI. V was pared by 7 bases and J by 0 bases, with 4 bases of the junction left unmatched. The CDR3 DNA is TGTGCCAGCACCCGTAGCGGGGGCTCCTACAATGAGCAGTTCTTC. Amino acids: CASTRSGGSYNEQFF.